This T cell receptor (beta chain) derives from a study of Tregs in tolerant kidney transplant recipients. Turning to the study itself: An approximately 3-day belatacept mixed lymphocyte reaction, sometimes plus 5-day graft donor restimulation, preceded CD4+CD25+CD127- sorting. Overall study results and limits: The most relevant donor-specific Treg TCRbeta repertoire apparently came from expansion with activated donor B cells. Few patients were studied, so findings need validation in larger groups.

TCRdb's table, derived via immunoSEQ multiplex PCR, lists solely in-frame clones and lacks some. The profile shows 35,000 to 50,000 clones, nearly 97% of them singletons. On this clone: As yet, its antigen is unknown.

This CDR3 contains 14 residues. Trimming pared 2 bases from V and 0 bases from J, leaving 8 bases between. Germline V gives CDR1 KGHSH, CDR2 LQKENI. The genes are TRBV18 and TRBJ2-7, with TRBD2 as a possible D gene (5 bases). The clonotype was recovered from a human donor in good health. Sequencing was performed on Tregs from blood cultured with allogeneic cells. CDR3 loop: CASSPRETSYEQYF. The DNA of the CDR3 is TGTGCCAGCTCACCAAGGGAGACCTCCTACGAGCAGTACTTC.